This T cell receptor (beta chain) was recovered during a study of T cell changes during pregnancy in multiple sclerosis. Profiled with immunoSEQ multiplex PCR; TCRdb holds only in-frame clones, not every one. The table has about 33,000 clones, around 90% seen once. The specimen comprised CD4+ T cells from peripheral blood mononuclear cells, sampled in the third trimester of pregnancy. The sequence derives from a female donor in good health, enrolled as a control in a pregnancy study.

The CDR3 reads CASSDSSGGRGIQYF. The CDR3 DNA reads as TGTGCCAGCAGTGACTCGAGCGGGGGCCGGGGCATTCAGTACTTC. The rearrangement links TRBV6-4 to TRBJ2-4, with 8 positions matching TRBD2. The CDR3 totals 15 residues. V was pared by 0 bases and J by 9 bases, with 7 bases of the junction left unmatched. The germline V gene has CDR1 MRHNA and CDR2 SNTAGT.